This TCR beta chain was captured by sequencing in a study of shared clonotypes between healthy human individuals. In regard to this clone: Its antigen is currently unknown.

Germline CDR1 and CDR2: SGHNT and YYREEE (reference sequence). V was clipped by 0 bases and J by 5 bases; unmatched bases: 7. The CDR3 loop spans 15 amino acids. Sequencing was performed with immunoSEQ multiplex PCR; in TCRdb, only in-frame clones are kept and a portion is missing. Of a few million clones listed, more than 90% are singletons. Findings of the study overall: What naive subsets generally showed was a larger estimated richness than memory subsets showed.

This clonotype was sampled from a man between 18 and 35 years old in good health. Sequenced input: naive CD4+ T cells sorted from blood. Subset meaning: CD45RA+ positively selected. This rearrangement joins TRBV5-4 to TRBJ1-2; 7 nucleotides line up with TRBD1. The CDR3 sequence: CASSLARGYPYGYTF. CDR3 sequence (DNA): TGTGCCAGCAGCTTGGCCAGGGGGTATCCTTATGGCTACACCTTC.